A selection of T cell receptor beta chains follows, all from one sample in a study of cytotoxic CD8 clonotypes in ibrutinib-treated CLL. Clones were read by immunoSEQ multiplex PCR, and TCRdb kept only the in-frame ones, dropping some. The sample lists over 110,000 clones, approximately 90% occurring once. Specimen: PBMCs, collected after 12 months of ibrutinib treatment. These receptors came from a human donor with chronic lymphocytic leukemia. CDR3s include the opening cysteine and the closing phenylalanine or tryptophan. A D gene is named only where the DNA matches it firmly. Clone size is given for some rows only: seen once, a few or many times, or a class if the clone is expanded.

j_call v_call d_call clone_size cdr3_aa cdr3_nt
TRBJ2-7 TRBV6-1 . . CASSEAWGPSYEQYF TGTGCCAGCAGTGAAGCCTGGGGCCCCTCCTACGAGCAGTACTTC
TRBJ2-2 TRBV19 TRBD2 . CASSDLLAGVDGELFF TGTGCCAGTAGTGATTTACTAGCGGGAGTGGACGGGGAGCTGTTTTTT
TRBJ1-2 TRBV19 . . CASSIPGASSTNYGYTF TGTGCCAGTAGTATACCCGGGGCATCGAGTACTAACTATGGCTACACCTTC
TRBJ1-2 TRBV29-1 TRBD1 . CSAGQGNSGYTF TGCAGCGCGGGACAGGGTAACTCTGGCTACACCTTC
TRBJ2-1 TRBV7-9 . once CASAASSYNEQFF TGTGCCAGCGCGGCGAGCTCCTACAATGAGCAGTTCTTC
TRBJ1-1 TRBV7-9 . . CASSLGSGAIEAFF TGTGCCAGCAGCTTAGGTTCAGGAGCGATTGAAGCTTTCTTT
TRBJ2-7 TRBV28 . . CASSLSEQYF TGTGCCAGCAGTTTATCCGAGCAGTACTTC
TRBJ2-2 TRBV7-9 . . CASSWGRFPTNTGELFF TGTGCCAGCAGCTGGGGCAGGTTTCCGACGAACACCGGGGAGCTGTTTTTT
TRBJ2-3 TRBV7-2 TRBD2 once CASSFAGGPGTDTQYF TGTGCCAGCAGCTTTGCGGGAGGGCCCGGCACAGATACGCAGTATTTT
TRBJ2-7 TRBV6-1 . . CASIQGSSYEQYF TGTGCCAGCATCCAAGGGTCCTCCTACGAGCAGTACTTC
TRBJ1-5 TRBV7-9 TRBD1 . CASSLTGGDQPQHF TGTGCCAGCAGCTTGACAGGGGGAGATCAGCCCCAGCATTTT
TRBJ2-2 TRBV15 TRBD2 . CATSRDRLALQTGELFF TGTGCCACCAGCAGAGATCGACTAGCGCTACAGACCGGGGAGCTGTTTTTT
TRBJ2-7 TRBV28 TRBD1 once CASSLGTASSYEQYF TGTGCCAGCAGTTTAGGGACAGCGAGCTCCTACGAGCAGTACTTC
TRBJ2-3 TRBV19 . . CASSIDWASKSDTQYF TGTGCCAGTAGTATAGATTGGGCGAGCAAATCAGATACGCAGTATTTT
TRBJ1-2 TRBV7-2 TRBD1 . CASSAEGQGLYGYTF TGTGCCAGCAGCGCGGAGGGACAGGGCCTCTATGGCTACACCTTC
TRBJ2-5 TRBV10-3 TRBD2 . CAISEFLAGNQETQYF TGTGCCATCAGTGAGTTTCTAGCGGGAAACCAAGAGACCCAGTACTTC
TRBJ1-5 TRBV5-1 . once CASSPQGSNQPQHF TGCGCCAGCAGCCCACAAGGAAGCAATCAGCCCCAGCATTTT
TRBJ2-3 TRBV4-3 . . CASSQDGVADTQYF TGCGCCAGCAGCCAAGATGGTGTGGCAGATACGCAGTATTTT
TRBJ2-2 TRBV18 . . CASSPQGAGELFF TGTGCCAGCTCACCACAGGGGGCCGGGGAGCTGTTTTTT
TRBJ2-2 TRBV5-3 . . CARTKTVTGELFF TGTGCCAGAACCAAAACAGTCACCGGGGAGCTGTTTTTT
TRBJ1-2 TRBV5-8 . . CASRGFANYGYTF TGTGCCAGCAGAGGGTTTGCTAACTATGGCTACACCTTC
TRBJ2-3 TRBV7-9 . . CASSPTGLSTDTQYF TGTGCCAGCAGCCCGACCGGGCTTAGCACAGATACGCAGTATTTT
TRBJ2-7 TRBV10-3 TRBD2 . CAISRLATYEQYF TGTGCCATCAGCAGACTAGCCACCTACGAGCAGTACTTC
TRBJ2-5 TRBV7-8 TRBD2 . CASSFQTGFGGRVGETQYF TGTGCCAGCAGCTTCCAGACCGGCTTTGGCGGGAGGGTCGGTGAGACCCAGTACTTC
TRBJ1-4 TRBV28 . . CASSSYAGSTNEKLFF TGTGCCAGCAGTTCATACGCAGGGAGCACTAATGAAAAACTGTTTTTT
TRBJ2-1 TRBV2 . . CASSEGWTSGSYNEQFF TGTGCCAGCAGTGAAGGTTGGACCAGCGGCTCCTACAATGAGCAGTTCTTC
TRBJ1-2 TRBV30 TRBD1 . CAWQRDRGYGYTF TGTGCCTGGCAAAGGGACAGGGGATATGGCTACACCTTC
TRBJ2-3 TRBV14 TRBD2 once CASSPPLAGAGTDTQYF TGTGCCAGCAGCCCCCCGTTAGCGGGAGCGGGCACAGATACGCAGTATTTT
TRBJ2-5 TRBV19 . . CASSMGGGGFTGPTEETQYF TGTGCCAGTAGTATGGGAGGGGGAGGCTTCACGGGGCCCACGGAGGAGACCCAGTACTTC
TRBJ2-5 TRBV18 . . CASSPSGVETQYF TGTGCCAGCTCACCAAGCGGAGTAGAGACCCAGTACTTC
TRBJ2-1 TRBV4-1 TRBD2 . CASSQDRGGPYNEQFF TGCGCCAGCAGCCAAGATCGCGGGGGGCCTTACAATGAGCAGTTCTTC
TRBJ2-7 TRBV6-5 . . CASSYSPRGTYEQYF TGTGCCAGCAGTTACTCCCCTCGGGGGACCTACGAGCAGTACTTC
TRBJ2-7 TRBV2 . . CASRAQQGPYEQYF TGTGCCAGCAGGGCACAACAGGGTCCCTACGAGCAGTACTTC
TRBJ2-7 TRBV28 . . CASSSDVREQYF TGTGCCAGCAGTTCGGACGTCCGGGAGCAGTACTTC
TRBJ1-1 TRBV18 TRBD1 . CASSPPDRVNTEAFF TGTGCCAGCTCACCGCCCGACAGGGTGAACACTGAAGCTTTCTTT
TRBJ2-7 TRBV4-2 . once CASSQGLGLASTYEQYF TGTGCCAGCAGCCAAGGTTTGGGATTAGCGTCCACCTACGAGCAGTACTTC
TRBJ2-7 TRBV7-8 TRBD2 . CASSSGLAGGGEQYF TGTGCCAGCAGCTCGGGACTAGCGGGAGGCGGCGAGCAGTACTTC
TRBJ2-1 TRBV28 . . CAIRLPGTMPYNEQFF TGTGCCATCCGACTCCCGGGTACAATGCCCTACAATGAGCAGTTCTTC
TRBJ1-2 TRBV19 . . CASTAGPYGYTF TGTGCCAGTACCGCGGGACCTTATGGCTACACCTTC
TRBJ1-1 TRBV5-8 TRBD1 . CASSSGDRGAEAFF TGTGCCAGCAGCTCCGGGGACAGGGGAGCTGAAGCTTTCTTT
TRBJ2-7 TRBV5-5 TRBD2 . CASSPGTSGGEQYF TGTGCCAGCAGCCCCGGGACTAGCGGGGGCGAGCAGTACTTC
TRBJ2-7 TRBV5-6 . . CASSLVPRVTGEQYF TGTGCCAGCAGCCTAGTTCCGCGGGTAACGGGCGAGCAGTACTTC
TRBJ2-4 TRBV7-6 TRBD2 . CASSRGLAKAGNIQYF TGTGCCAGCAGCCGAGGACTAGCCAAAGCCGGAAACATTCAGTACTTC
TRBJ2-1 TRBV19 . . CASSTPGDPYNEQFF TGTGCCAGTAGTACGCCAGGGGATCCCTACAATGAGCAGTTCTTC
TRBJ1-1 TRBV7-8 . few CASSLESQAQTEAFF TGTGCCAGCAGCTTAGAGTCACAGGCACAAACTGAAGCTTTCTTT
TRBJ2-7 TRBV7-2 TRBD2 . CASSRTSGSYEQYF TGTGCCAGCAGCCGGACTAGCGGAAGCTACGAGCAGTACTTC
TRBJ1-4 TRBV28 . . CASRMTGINEKLFF TGTGCCAGCAGAATGACAGGAATTAATGAAAAACTGTTTTTT
TRBJ1-1 TRBV27 . . CASRSDARHTEAFF TGTGCCTCCCGCTCGGACGCCAGGCACACTGAAGCTTTCTTT
TRBJ1-2 TRBV19 . . CATTYRDFSDYGYTF TGTGCCACCACATACCGGGACTTTTCAGACTATGGCTACACCTTC
TRBJ2-1 TRBV29-1 TRBD2 . CSVQREAGNEQFF TGCAGCGTTCAGCGGGAGGCTGGCAATGAGCAGTTCTTC
TRBJ1-4 TRBV2 . . CASSERLNLNEKLFF TGTGCCAGCAGTGAACGTCTTAATCTTAATGAAAAACTGTTTTTT
TRBJ2-5 TRBV5-6 TRBD1 once CASSLGQGAQETQYF TGTGCCAGCAGCTTAGGACAGGGGGCTCAAGAGACCCAGTACTTC
TRBJ2-7 TRBV27 TRBD2 . CASSSTGAGGGSYEQYF TGTGCCAGCAGTTCGACAGGAGCCGGGGGGGGCTCCTACGAGCAGTACTTC
TRBJ2-5 TRBV19 TRBD2 . CASLRTSGYGGETQYF TGTGCCAGCCTCCGGACTAGCGGATATGGGGGAGAGACCCAGTACTTC
TRBJ1-2 TRBV28 . few CASSPQGAANYGYTF TGTGCCAGCAGTCCACAGGGCGCAGCTAACTATGGCTACACCTTC
TRBJ2-1 TRBV18 TRBD2 . CASSGGSGRPDEQFF TGTGCCAGCTCAGGTGGCAGCGGGAGGCCTGATGAGCAGTTCTTC
TRBJ2-7 TRBV30 . . CAWGTSSYEQYF TGTGCCTGGGGGACGTCCTCCTACGAGCAGTACTTC
TRBJ1-5 TRBV13 TRBD1 . CASSSQGAGQPQHF TGTGCCAGCAGCTCTCAGGGGGCTGGTCAGCCCCAGCATTTT
TRBJ2-1 TRBV7-2 . . CASSLRWAGGLFF TGTGCCAGCAGCTTGAGGTGGGCAGGGGGGCTGTTCTTC
TRBJ2-7 TRBV6-5 . . CASSQSGTGAYEQYF TGTGCCAGCAGTCAATCCGGGACGGGGGCCTACGAGCAGTACTTC